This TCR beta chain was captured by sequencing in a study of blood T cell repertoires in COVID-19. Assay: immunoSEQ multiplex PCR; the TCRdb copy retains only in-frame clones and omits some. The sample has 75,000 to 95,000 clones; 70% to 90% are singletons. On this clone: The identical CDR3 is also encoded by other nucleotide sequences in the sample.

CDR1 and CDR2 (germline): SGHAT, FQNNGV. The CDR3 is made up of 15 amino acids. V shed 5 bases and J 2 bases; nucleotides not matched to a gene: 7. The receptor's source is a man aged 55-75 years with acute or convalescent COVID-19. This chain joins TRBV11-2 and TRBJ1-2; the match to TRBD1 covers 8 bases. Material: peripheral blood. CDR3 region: CASSPRTGTNYGYTF. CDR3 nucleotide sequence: TGTGCCAGCAGCCCCCGGACAGGGACAAACTATGGCTACACCTTC.